This T cell receptor beta chain was identified during a study of vaccination and CD4 T cells after COVID-19. This clonotype is deemed large. Its antigen is not known. Treatment in this sample: approximately nine-day PBMC culture with coronavirus spike peptide pools or control peptides (ViraFEST assay). Unexposed donor CD4+ T cells predated the COVID-19 pandemic, collected 2011-2018. Oncomine TCR Beta short-read sequencing was applied to DNA from cultured CD4+ T cells. TCRdb re-called the PCR reads with MiXCR, one entry per CDR3 protein. The data hold several thousand distinct CDR3 sequences, with just under 40% observed a single time. Germline CDR1 is MNHNS and CDR2 is SASEGT. The CDR3 loop spans 16 amino acids. V lost 9 bases, J lost 5 bases, and 22 bases lay in between.

Material for sequencing was CD4+ T cells from blood, cultured in vitro. The chain joins TRBV6-1 to TRBJ2-2; D might be TRBD1 (6 bases). This clonotype was obtained from a human donor in good health. CDR3 loop: CASEQGQGLGTGELFF. The CDR3, as DNA: TGTGCCAGTGAGCAGGGGCAGGGTTTGGGGACCGGGGAGCTGTTTTTT.